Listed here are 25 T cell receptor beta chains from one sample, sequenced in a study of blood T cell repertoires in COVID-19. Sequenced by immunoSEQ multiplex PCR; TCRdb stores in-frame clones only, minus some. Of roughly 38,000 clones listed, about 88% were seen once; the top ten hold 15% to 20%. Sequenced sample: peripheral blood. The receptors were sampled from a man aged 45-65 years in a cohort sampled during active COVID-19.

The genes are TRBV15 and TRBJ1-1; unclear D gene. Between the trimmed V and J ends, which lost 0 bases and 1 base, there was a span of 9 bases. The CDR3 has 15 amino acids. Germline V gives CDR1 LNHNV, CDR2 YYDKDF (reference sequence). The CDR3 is CATSRDAEANTEAFF. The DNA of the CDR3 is TGTGCCACCAGCAGAGATGCGGAAGCGAACACTGAAGCTTTCTTT. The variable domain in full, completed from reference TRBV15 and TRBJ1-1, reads DAMVIQNPRYQVTQFGKPVTLSCSQTLNHNVMYWYQQKSSQAPKLLFHYYDKDFNNEADTPDNFQSRRPNTSFCFLDIRSPGLGDTAMYLCATSRDAEANTEAFFGQGTRLTVV.

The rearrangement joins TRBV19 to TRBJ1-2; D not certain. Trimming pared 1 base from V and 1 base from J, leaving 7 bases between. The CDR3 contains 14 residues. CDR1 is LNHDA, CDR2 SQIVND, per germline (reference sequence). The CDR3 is CASSIGPYNYGYTF. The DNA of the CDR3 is TGTGCCAGTAGTATAGGCCCCTATAACTATGGCTACACCTTC.

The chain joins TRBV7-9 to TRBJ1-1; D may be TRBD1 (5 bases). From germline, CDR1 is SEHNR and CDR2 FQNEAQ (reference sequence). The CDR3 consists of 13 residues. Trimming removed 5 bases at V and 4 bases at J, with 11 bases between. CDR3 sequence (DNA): TGTGCCAGCAGCCAGGGCGGGGTCACTGAAGCTTTCTTT. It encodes CASSQGGVTEAFF.

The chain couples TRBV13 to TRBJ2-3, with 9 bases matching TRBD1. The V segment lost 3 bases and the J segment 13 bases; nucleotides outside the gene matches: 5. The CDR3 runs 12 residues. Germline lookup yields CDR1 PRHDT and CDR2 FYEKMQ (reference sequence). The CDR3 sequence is CASSLGWDREYF. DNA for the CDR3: TGTGCCAGCAGCTTGGGTTGGGACAGGGAGTATTTT.

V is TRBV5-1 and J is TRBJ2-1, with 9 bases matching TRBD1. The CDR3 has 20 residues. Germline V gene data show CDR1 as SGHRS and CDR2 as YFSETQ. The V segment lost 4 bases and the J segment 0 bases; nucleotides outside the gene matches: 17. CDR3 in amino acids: CASSLTPGQGFGGSYNEQFF. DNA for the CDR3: TGCGCCAGCAGCCTAACACCGGGACAGGGATTTGGTGGCTCCTACAATGAGCAGTTCTTC.

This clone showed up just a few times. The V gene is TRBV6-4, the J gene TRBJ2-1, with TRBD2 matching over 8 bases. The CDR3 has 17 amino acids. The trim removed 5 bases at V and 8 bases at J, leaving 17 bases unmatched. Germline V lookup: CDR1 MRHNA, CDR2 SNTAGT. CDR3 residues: CASSQEPAGGQLDEQFF. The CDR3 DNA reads TGTGCCAGCAGTCAGGAACCTGCGGGGGGCCAATTGGATGAGCAGTTCTTC.

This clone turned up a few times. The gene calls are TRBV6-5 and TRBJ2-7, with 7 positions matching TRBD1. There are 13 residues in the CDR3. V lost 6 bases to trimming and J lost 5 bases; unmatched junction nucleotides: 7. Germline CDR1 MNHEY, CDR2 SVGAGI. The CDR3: CASRPTGAHEQYV. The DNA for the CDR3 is TGTGCCAGCAGACCTACAGGGGCCCACGAGCAGTACGTC.

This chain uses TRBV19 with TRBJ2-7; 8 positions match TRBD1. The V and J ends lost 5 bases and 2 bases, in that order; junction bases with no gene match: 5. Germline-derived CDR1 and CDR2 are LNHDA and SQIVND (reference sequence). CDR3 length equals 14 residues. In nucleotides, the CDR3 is TGTGCCAGTAGTCCTGGACAGGGCCCCTACGAGCAGTACTTC. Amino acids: CASSPGQGPYEQYF.

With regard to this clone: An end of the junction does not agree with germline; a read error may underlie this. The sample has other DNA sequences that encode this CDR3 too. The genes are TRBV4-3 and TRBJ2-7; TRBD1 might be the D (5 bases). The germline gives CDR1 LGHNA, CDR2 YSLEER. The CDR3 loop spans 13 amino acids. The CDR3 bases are TGCGCCTGCAGCCGCGGTCAGGGATACGAGCAGTACTTC. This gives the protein CACSRGQGYEQYF.

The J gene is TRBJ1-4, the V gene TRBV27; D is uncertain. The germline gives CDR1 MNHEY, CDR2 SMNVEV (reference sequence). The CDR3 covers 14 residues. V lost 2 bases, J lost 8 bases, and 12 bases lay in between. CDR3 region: CASSLAGGVEKLFF. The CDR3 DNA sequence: TGTGCCAGCAGTTTAGCGGGTGGAGTGGAAAAACTGTTTTTT.

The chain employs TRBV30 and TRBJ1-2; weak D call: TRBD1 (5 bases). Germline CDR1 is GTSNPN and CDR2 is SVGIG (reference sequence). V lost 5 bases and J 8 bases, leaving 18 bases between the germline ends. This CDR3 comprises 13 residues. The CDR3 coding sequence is TGTGCCTGGGAAGAACAGGAACCTCGGGGCTACACCTTC. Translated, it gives CAWEEQEPRGYTF.

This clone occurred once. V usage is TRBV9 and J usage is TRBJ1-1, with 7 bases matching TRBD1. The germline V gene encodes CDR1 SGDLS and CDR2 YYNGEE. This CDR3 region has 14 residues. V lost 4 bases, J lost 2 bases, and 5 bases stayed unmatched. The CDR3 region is CASSIGTANTEAFF. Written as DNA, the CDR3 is TGTGCCAGCAGCATTGGGACAGCCAACACTGAAGCTTTCTTT.

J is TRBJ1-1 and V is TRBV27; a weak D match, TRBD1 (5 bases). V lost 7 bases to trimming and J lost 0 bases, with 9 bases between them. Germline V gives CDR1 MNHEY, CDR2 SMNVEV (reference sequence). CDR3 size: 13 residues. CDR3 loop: CASTGGVNTEAFF. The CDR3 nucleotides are TGTGCCAGCACCGGGGGGGTGAACACTGAAGCTTTCTTT.

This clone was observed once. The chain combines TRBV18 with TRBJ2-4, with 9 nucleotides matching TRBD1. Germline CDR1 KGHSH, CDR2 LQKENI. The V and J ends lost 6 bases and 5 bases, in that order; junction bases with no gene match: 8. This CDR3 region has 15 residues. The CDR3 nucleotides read TGTGCCAGCTCCCCGGTTCGGACAGGGGAAAACATTCAGTACTTC. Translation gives CASSPVRTGENIQYF. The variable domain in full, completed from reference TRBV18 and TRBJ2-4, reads NAGVMQNPRHLVRRRGQEARLRCSPMKGHSHVYWYRQLPEEGLKFMVYLQKENIIDESGMPKERFSAEFPKEGPSILRIQQVVRGDSAAYFCASSPVRTGENIQYFGAGTRLSVL.

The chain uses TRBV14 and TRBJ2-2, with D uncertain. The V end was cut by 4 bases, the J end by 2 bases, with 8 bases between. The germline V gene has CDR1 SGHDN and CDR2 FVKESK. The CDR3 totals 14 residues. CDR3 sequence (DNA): TGTGCCAGCAGCCTAGCAGCTAACACCGGGGAGCTGTTTTTT. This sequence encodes CASSLAANTGELFF.

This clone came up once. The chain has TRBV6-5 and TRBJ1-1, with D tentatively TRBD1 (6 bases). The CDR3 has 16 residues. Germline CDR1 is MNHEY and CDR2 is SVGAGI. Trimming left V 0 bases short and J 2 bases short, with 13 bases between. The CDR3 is CASSYSGGGPNTEAFF. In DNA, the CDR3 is TGTGCCAGCAGTTACTCTGGGGGGGGCCCTAACACTGAAGCTTTCTTT.

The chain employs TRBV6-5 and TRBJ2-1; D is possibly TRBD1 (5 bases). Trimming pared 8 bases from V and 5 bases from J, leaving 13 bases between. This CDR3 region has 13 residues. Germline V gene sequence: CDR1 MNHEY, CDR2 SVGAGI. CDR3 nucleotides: TGTGCCAGCGCGCCAGGGCCAGACAATGAGCAGTTCTTC. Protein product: CASAPGPDNEQFF.

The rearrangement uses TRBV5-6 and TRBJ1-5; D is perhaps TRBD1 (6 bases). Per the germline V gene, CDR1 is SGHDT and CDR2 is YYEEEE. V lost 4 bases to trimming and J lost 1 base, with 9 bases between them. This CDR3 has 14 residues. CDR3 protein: CASSGGHSNQPQHF. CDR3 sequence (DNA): TGTGCCAGCAGCGGGGGACACAGCAATCAGCCCCAGCATTTT.

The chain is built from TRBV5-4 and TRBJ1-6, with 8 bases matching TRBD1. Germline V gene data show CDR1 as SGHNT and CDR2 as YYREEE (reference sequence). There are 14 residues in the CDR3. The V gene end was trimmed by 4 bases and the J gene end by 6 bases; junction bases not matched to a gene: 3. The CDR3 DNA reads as TGTGCCAGCAGCGAGGACAGGGTTAATTCACCCCTCCACTTT. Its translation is CASSEDRVNSPLHF.

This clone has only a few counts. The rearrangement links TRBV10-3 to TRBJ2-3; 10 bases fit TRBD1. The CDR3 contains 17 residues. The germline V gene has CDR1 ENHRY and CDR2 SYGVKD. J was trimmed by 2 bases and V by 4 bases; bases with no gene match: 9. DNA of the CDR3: TGTGCCATCAGTGGAAAAGTGGGACAGGGGAACACAGATACGCAGTATTTT. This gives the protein CAISGKVGQGNTDTQYF.

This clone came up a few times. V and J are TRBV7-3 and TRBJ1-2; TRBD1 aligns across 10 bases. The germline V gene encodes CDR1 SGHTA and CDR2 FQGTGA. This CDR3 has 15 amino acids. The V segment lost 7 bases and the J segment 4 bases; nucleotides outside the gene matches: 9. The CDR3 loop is CASTSDRGLSYGYTF. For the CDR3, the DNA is TGTGCCAGCACCTCAGACAGGGGGCTGAGCTATGGCTACACCTTC.

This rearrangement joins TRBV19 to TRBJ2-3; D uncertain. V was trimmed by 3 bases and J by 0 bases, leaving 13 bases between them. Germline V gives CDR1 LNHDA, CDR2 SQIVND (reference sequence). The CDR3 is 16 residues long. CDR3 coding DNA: TGTGCCAGTAGTATGACTTATGGTACTAGCACAGATACGCAGTATTTT. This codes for CASSMTYGTSTDTQYF.

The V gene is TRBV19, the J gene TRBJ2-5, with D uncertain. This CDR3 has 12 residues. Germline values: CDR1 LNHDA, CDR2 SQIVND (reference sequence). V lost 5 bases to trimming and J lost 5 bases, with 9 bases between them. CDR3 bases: TGTGCCAGTAGTTCCAGAGGTGAGACCCAGTACTTC. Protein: CASSSRGETQYF.

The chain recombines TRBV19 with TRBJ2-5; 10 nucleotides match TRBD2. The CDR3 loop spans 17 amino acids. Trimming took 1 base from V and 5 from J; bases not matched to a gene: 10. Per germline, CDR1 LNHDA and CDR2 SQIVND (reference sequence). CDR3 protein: CASSIVVPAGGLETQYF. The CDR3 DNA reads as TGTGCCAGTAGTATAGTCGTGCCAGCGGGGGGGCTTGAGACCCAGTACTTC.

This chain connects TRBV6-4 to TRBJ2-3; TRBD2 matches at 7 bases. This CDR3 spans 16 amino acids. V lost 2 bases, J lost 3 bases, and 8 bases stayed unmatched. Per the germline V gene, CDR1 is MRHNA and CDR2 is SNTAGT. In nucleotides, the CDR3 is TGTGCCAGCAGTGACCTGGCGGGAGAAGGAACAGATACGCAGTATTTT. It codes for CASSDLAGEGTDTQYF.